One and the same sample provided the 22 T cell receptor beta chains below, sequenced in a study of shared T cell receptors in the human thymus. Sequencing used immunoSEQ multiplex PCR; TCRdb keeps in-frame clones, though not all of them. The repertoire holds almost 550,000 clones, with around 82% as singletons. The sample was also reused in another study, on human thymus T cells.

Specimen: thymocytes. All receptors come from a boy in the first two years of life with a congenital heart defect.

The rearrangement joins TRBV27 to TRBJ1-5; 9 positions agree with TRBD1. Germline V CDR1 and CDR2: MNHEY, SMNVEV (reference sequence). V trimming: 5 bases; J trimming: 7 bases; junction bases outside the gene matches: 6. The CDR3 length is 14 residues. The CDR3 is CASSGRDREQPQHF. CDR3 in DNA: TGTGCCAGCAGTGGCAGGGACAGGGAACAGCCCCAGCATTTT.

The chain joins TRBV10-3 to TRBJ2-7; D remains unclear. The CDR3 consists of 12 residues. Per germline, CDR1 ENHRY and CDR2 SYGVKD. The V and J ends lost 9 bases and 6 bases respectively, with 15 bases between them. As DNA, the CDR3 is TGTGCCATAAGACATTTTCGCCCCGAGCAGTACTTC. Its translation is CAIRHFRPEQYF.

V is TRBV5-4 and J is TRBJ1-1; D is perhaps TRBD1 (5 bases). This CDR3 contains 12 residues. In germline, CDR1 is SGHNT, CDR2 YYREEE (reference sequence). Trimming shortened V by 3 bases and J by 8 bases, and 11 bases separated the two germline ends. In nucleotides, the CDR3 is TGTGCCAGCAGCTCGGACACCGGGGAAGCTTTCTTT. This gives the protein CASSSDTGEAFF.

Only one count was recorded for this clone. The junction departs from the called germline gene at one end, perhaps through a read error. The genes are TRBV7-2 and TRBJ1-1; D not certain. Germline V gene lookup returns CDR1 SGHTA and CDR2 FQGNSA. This CDR3 is 14 amino acids long. The CDR3 reads CASSLSGMKTEAFF. CDR3 DNA sequence: TGTGCCAGCAGCTTGTCGGGAATGAAGACTGAAGCTTTCTTT.

This chain uses TRBV4-1 with TRBJ2-2; TRBD1 is a possible D gene (6 bases). CDR3 size: 17 residues. V gave up 0 bases and J gave up 0 bases, with 11 bases separating them. The germline V gene has CDR1 MGHRA and CDR2 YSYEKL. CDR3 nucleotides: TGCGCCAGCAGCCAAGAATTCGACAGGTCGAACACCGGGGAGCTGTTTTTT. Protein: CASSQEFDRSNTGELFF.

The chain has TRBV28 and TRBJ1-2; weak D call: TRBD1 (6 bases). V was cut by 0 bases and J by 2 bases, with 7 bases left in between. CDR3 length: 14 amino acids. The germline V gene encodes CDR1 MDHEN and CDR2 SYDVKM. The CDR3 sequence: CASSLCDRNYGYTF. The CDR3 DNA reads TGTGCCAGCAGTTTATGTGACAGGAACTATGGCTACACCTTC.

This sequence joins TRBV11-2 and TRBJ2-7; maybe TRBD2 (6 bases). Germline assignment: CDR1 SGHAT and CDR2 FQNNGV. This CDR3 has 16 amino acids. Deletions cut 2 bases from V and 0 bases from J, with 14 bases between. CDR3 coding DNA: TGTGCCAGCAGCTTAACTAGCCCAGGTTCCTCCTACGAGCAGTACTTC. Its protein product is CASSLTSPGSSYEQYF.

This chain uses TRBV6-5 with TRBJ2-7; 7 bases align to TRBD1. This CDR3 is 16 amino acids long. The V gene end was trimmed by 2 bases and the J gene end by 2 bases; junction bases not matched to a gene: 9. In germline, CDR1 is MNHEY, CDR2 SVGAGI. The chain's CDR3 is CASSYRVGTATYEQYF. In nucleotides, the CDR3 is TGTGCCAGCAGTTACAGGGTAGGGACAGCAACCTACGAGCAGTACTTC.

The rearrangement links TRBV23-1 to TRBJ2-1; the D is unclear. TRBV23-1 is given ORF status, its function remaining uncertain. Trimming cost V 8 bases and J 8 bases, with 22 bases left between them. The CDR3 sequence is 15 residues long. The CDR3 reads CASPTRWLKFHEQFF. The CDR3 DNA is TGCGCCAGCCCGACAAGGTGGCTTAAGTTCCATGAGCAGTTCTTC.

The V and J genes are TRBV27 and TRBJ2-1, with 12 bases fitting TRBD2. Germline V lookup: CDR1 MNHEY, CDR2 SMNVEV (reference sequence). The junction had 13 bases not matched to a gene; V was cut back by 5 bases and J by 8 bases. The CDR3 loop spans 17 amino acids. Here the CDR3 DNA reads TGTGCCAGCAGTCCAAAGACCGGGACTAGCGGGCAGCATGAGCAGTTCTTC. Protein: CASSPKTGTSGQHEQFF.

This clone was recorded only once. The J gene is TRBJ1-1, the V gene TRBV7-2; 7 bases align to TRBD1. Looked up from germline, CDR1 is SGHTA and CDR2 is FQGNSA. V dropped 11 bases and J dropped 3; count of bases not matched to a gene: 9. This CDR3 spans 13 amino acids. For the CDR3, the DNA is TGTGCCTGCCGCGACAGGGAGGACACTGAAGCTTTCTTT. Amino acid sequence: CACRDREDTEAFF.

The chain joins TRBV11-2 to TRBJ2-7, with D maybe TRBD2 (6 bases). V shed 0 bases and J shed 0 bases, with 12 bases lying between them. CDR3 length: 16 amino acids. Germline V gives CDR1 SGHAT, CDR2 FQNNGV. CDR3 amino acids: CASSLDRLESSYEQYF. In DNA form, the CDR3 reads TGTGCCAGCAGCTTAGATCGACTAGAATCCTCCTACGAGCAGTACTTC.

The rearrangement links TRBV7-8 to TRBJ2-5; D ambiguous. V lost 5 bases and J 4 bases, leaving 17 bases between the germline ends. The germline V gene encodes CDR1 SGHVS and CDR2 FQNEAQ. CDR3 length: 15 residues. The CDR3 sequence is CASSPRWVEGETQYF. DNA for the CDR3: TGTGCCAGCAGCCCGAGGTGGGTGGAAGGAGAGACCCAGTACTTC.

The table lists this clone with a few counts. The chain couples TRBV19 to TRBJ2-5, with TRBD2 matching over 13 bases. Trimming removed 6 bases from V and 3 bases from J; junction bases left unmatched: 13. Germline V gene lookup returns CDR1 LNHDA and CDR2 SQIVND (reference sequence). The CDR3 has 18 amino acids. This CDR3 reads CASSKHLRTSGSEETQYF. CDR3 in DNA: TGTGCCAGTAGCAAACATCTTAGGACTAGCGGGAGTGAAGAGACCCAGTACTTC.

This chain joins TRBV5-6 and TRBJ2-1; no firm D call. This CDR3 region has 15 residues. V was cut by 2 bases and J by 0 bases, with 9 bases left in between. Germline CDR1 reads SGHDT; CDR2 reads YYEEEE. CDR3 sequence: CASSFLKSSYNEQFF. CDR3 sequence (DNA): TGTGCCAGCAGCTTTCTTAAGAGCTCCTACAATGAGCAGTTCTTC.

The V gene is TRBV5-1, the J gene TRBJ2-3; D is perhaps TRBD2 (6 bases). This CDR3 is 13 amino acids long. Per germline, CDR1 SGHRS and CDR2 YFSETQ. The V end lost 3 bases, the J end lost 5 bases, and 10 bases lay between the germline ends. The CDR3 loop reads CASSYPTRDTQYF. The CDR3 nucleotides read TGCGCCAGCAGCTATCCGACTAGAGATACGCAGTATTTT.

Only one count was recorded for this clone. In nucleotides, the CDR3 is TGTGCCAGCAGTTCCGGGACAGGGGACTATGAGCAGTTCTTC. Translating it yields CASSSGTGDYEQFF. The chain is built from TRBV25-1 and TRBJ2-1; TRBD1 aligns across 10 bases. CDR3 length: 14 amino acids. V trimming: 5 bases; J trimming: 8 bases; junction bases outside the gene matches: 6. CDR1 and CDR2 from the germline V gene are MGHDK and SYGVNS.

The rearrangement uses TRBV19 and TRBJ1-2; 7 positions match TRBD1. The V and J ends lost 8 bases and 4 bases, in that order; junction bases with no gene match: 7. Germline loops: CDR1 LNHDA, CDR2 SQIVND (reference sequence). The CDR3 is 13 amino acids. The CDR3, as DNA: TGTGCCAGTGGTCACAGGGGAAGCTATGGCTACACCTTC. It is translated as CASGHRGSYGYTF.

This chain joins TRBV18 and TRBJ2-7, with TRBD2 matching over 8 bases. V was pared by 4 bases and J by 3 bases, with 2 bases of the junction left unmatched. The V gene's germline CDR1 is KGHSH and CDR2 LQKENI. This CDR3 has 13 residues. The CDR3 here is CASSLREDYEQYF. In nucleotides, the CDR3 is TGTGCCAGCTCACTGCGGGAGGACTACGAGCAGTACTTC.

The chain couples TRBV18 to TRBJ2-1; D might be TRBD2 (5 bases). With 0 bases removed from V and 0 bases from J, the gap between germline ends came to 9 bases. The germline V gene has CDR1 KGHSH and CDR2 LQKENI. The CDR3 extends over 16 amino acids. The chain's CDR3 is CASSPPLGGSYNEQFF. In nucleotides, the CDR3 is TGTGCCAGCTCACCACCGTTAGGAGGCTCCTACAATGAGCAGTTCTTC.

V is TRBV19 and J is TRBJ2-1; a possible D gene is TRBD2 (6 bases). The CDR3 length is 15 residues. The ends were cut back, 7 bases at V and 4 bases at J, with 17 bases in the middle. In germline, CDR1 is LNHDA, CDR2 SQIVND (reference sequence). The CDR3 reads CASTKRGTVYNEQFF. CDR3 DNA: TGTGCCAGTACTAAACGGGGGACCGTGTACAATGAGCAGTTCTTC.

V gene TRBV28 combines with J gene TRBJ2-2; a weak D match, TRBD1 (6 bases). Trimming shortened V by 6 bases and J by 2 bases, and 13 bases separated the two germline ends. Germline CDR1 is MDHEN and CDR2 is SYDVKM. This CDR3 has 15 residues. The CDR3 DNA follows: TGTGCCAGCAGCCACTACAGGGTAAACACCGGGGAGCTGTTTTTT. Protein product: CASSHYRVNTGELFF. Based on the CDR3 plus reference TRBV28 and TRBJ2-2, the full variable domain is DVKVTQSSRYLVKRTGEKVFLECVQDMDHENMFWYRQDPGLGLRLIYFSYDVKMKEKGDIPEGYSVSREKKERFSLILESASTNQTSMYLCASSHYRVNTGELFFGEGSRLTVL.